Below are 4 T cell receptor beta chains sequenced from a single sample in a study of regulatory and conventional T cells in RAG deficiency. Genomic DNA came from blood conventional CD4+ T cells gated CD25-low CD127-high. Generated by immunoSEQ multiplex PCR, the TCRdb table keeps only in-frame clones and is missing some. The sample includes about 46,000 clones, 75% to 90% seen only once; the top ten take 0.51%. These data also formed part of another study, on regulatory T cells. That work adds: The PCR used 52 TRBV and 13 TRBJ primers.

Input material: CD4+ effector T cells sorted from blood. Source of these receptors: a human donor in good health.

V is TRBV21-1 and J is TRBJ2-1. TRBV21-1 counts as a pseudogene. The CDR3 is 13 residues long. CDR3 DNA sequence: TGTGCCAGCAGCAAAACCGCTCATGGTGAGCAGTTCTTC. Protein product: CASSKTAHGEQFF.

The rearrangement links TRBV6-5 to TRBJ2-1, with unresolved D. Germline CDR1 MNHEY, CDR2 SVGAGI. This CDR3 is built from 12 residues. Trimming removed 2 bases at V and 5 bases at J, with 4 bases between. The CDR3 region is CASSYPDNEQFF. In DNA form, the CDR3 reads TGTGCCAGCAGTTACCCCGACAATGAGCAGTTCTTC.

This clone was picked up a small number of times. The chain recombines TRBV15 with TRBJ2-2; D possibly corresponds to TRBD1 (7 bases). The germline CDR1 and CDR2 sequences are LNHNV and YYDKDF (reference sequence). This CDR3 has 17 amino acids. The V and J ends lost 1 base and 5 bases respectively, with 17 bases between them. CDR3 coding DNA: TGTGCCACCAGCAGAGCGGGGCAGGGGGGAAAAACCGGGGAGCTGTTTTTT. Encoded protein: CATSRAGQGGKTGELFF.

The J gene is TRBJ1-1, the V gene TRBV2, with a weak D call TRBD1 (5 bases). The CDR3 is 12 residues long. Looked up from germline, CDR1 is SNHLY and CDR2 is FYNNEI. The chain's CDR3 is CAGGLLNTEAFF. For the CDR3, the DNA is TGTGCTGGGGGACTCCTGAACACTGAAGCTTTCTTT.